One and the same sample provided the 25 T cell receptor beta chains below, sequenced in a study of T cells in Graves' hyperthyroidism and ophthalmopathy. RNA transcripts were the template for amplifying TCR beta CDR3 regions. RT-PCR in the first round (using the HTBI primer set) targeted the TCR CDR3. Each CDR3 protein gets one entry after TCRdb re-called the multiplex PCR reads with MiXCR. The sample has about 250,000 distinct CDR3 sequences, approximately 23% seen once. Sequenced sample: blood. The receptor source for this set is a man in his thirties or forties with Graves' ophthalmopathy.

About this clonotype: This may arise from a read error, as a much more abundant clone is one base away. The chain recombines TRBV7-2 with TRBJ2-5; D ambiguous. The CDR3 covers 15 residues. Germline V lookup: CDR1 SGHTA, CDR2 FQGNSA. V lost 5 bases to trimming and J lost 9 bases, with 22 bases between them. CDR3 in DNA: TGTGCCAGCAGCCCCCCGACGAGCCTCCGAAAGGCCCAGTACTTC. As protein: CASSPPTSLRKAQYF.

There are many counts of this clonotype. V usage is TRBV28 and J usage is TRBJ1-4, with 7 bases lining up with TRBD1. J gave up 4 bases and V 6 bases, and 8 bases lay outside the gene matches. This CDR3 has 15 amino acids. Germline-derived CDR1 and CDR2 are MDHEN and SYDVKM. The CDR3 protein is CASSYTGQHNEKLFF. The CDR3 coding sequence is TGTGCCAGCAGCTATACGGGACAGCATAATGAAAAACTGTTTTTT.

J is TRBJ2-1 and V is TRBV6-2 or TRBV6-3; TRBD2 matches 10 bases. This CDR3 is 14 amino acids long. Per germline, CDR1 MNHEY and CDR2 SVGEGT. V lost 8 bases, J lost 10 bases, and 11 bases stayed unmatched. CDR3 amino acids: CASHGEREGREQFF. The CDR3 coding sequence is TGTGCCAGCCACGGAGAGCGGGAGGGCCGGGAGCAGTTCTTC.

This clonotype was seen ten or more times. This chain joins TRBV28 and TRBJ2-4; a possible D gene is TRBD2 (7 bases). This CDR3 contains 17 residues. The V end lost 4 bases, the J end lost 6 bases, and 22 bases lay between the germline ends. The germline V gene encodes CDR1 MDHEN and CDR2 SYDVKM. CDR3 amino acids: CASSSGPGGRSGNIQYF. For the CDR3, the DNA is TGTGCCAGCAGTTCGGGCCCCGGGGGGCGCAGCGGAAACATTCAGTACTTC.

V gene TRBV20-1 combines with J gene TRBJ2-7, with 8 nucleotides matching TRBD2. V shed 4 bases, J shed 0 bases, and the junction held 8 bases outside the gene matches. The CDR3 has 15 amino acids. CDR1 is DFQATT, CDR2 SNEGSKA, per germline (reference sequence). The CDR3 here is CSAMEIAGTSYEQYF. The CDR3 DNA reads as TGCAGTGCTATGGAGATAGCGGGGACCTCCTACGAGCAGTACTTC.

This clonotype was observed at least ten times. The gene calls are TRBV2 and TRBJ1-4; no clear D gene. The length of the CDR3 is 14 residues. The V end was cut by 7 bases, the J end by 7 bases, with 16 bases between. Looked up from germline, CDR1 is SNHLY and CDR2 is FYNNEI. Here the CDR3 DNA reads TGTGCCAGCACGCAGGATGGCCGAGTTGAAAAACTGTTTTTT. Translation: CASTQDGRVEKLFF.

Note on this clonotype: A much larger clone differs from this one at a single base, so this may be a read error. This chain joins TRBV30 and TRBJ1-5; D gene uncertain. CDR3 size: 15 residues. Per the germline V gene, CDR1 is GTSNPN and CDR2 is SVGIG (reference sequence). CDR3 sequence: CAWSVRGPMIQPRHF. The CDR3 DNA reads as TGTGCCTGGAGTGTACGAGGGCCGATGATACAGCCCCGGCATTTT. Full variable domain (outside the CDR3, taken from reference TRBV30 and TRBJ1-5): SQTIHQWPATLVQPVGSPLSLECTVEGTSNPNLYWYRQAAGRGLQLLFYSVGIGQISSEVPQNLSASRPQDRQFILSSKKLLLSDSGFYLCAWSVRGPMIQPRHFGDGTRLSIL.

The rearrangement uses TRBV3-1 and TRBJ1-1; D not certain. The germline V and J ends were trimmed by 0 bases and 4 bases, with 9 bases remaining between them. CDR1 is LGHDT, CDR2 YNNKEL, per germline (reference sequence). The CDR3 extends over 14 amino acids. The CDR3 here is CASSQDSSFTEAFF. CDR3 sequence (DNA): TGTGCCAGCAGCCAAGATTCTTCTTTCACTGAAGCTTTCTTT.

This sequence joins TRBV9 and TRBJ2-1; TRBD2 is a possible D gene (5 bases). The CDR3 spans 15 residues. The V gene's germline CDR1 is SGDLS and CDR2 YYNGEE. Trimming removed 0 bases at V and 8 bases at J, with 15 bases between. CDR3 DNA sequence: TGTGCCAGCAGCGTAGGCCCTAGCCCCTCTGATGAGCAGTTCTTC. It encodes CASSVGPSPSDEQFF.

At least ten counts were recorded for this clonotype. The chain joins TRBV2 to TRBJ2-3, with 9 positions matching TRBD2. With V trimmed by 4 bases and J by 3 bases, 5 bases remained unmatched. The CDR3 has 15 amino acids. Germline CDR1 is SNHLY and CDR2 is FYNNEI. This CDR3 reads CASSGSGSSTDTQYF. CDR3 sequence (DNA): TGTGCCAGCAGTGGTAGCGGGAGCTCGACAGATACGCAGTATTTT.

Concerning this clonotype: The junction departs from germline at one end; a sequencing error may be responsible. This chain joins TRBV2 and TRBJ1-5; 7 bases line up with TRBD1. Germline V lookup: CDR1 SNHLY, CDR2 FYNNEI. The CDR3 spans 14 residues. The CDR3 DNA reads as TGTGCCAGCAGTGCGGGGGACAGAAATCGGCCCCAGCATTTT. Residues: CASSAGDRNRPQHF. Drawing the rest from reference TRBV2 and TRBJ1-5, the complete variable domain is EPEVTQTPSHQVTQMGQEVILRCVPISNHLYFYWYRQILGQKVEFLVSFYNNEISEKSEIFDDQFSVERPDGSNFTLKIRSTKLEDSAMYFCASSAGDRNRPQHFGDGTRLSIL.

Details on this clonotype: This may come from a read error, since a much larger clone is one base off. CDR3 DNA sequence: TGTGCCAGCAGCCGCGGGACTAGCTTATACCGCACGAACACCGGGGAGCTGTTTTTT. The encoded protein is CASSRGTSLYRTNTGELFF. J is TRBJ2-2 and V is TRBV11-2; 9 positions match TRBD2. CDR1 and CDR2 (germline): SGHAT, FQNNGV. Trimming removed 5 bases from V and 0 bases from J; junction bases left unmatched: 13. The CDR3 contains 19 residues.

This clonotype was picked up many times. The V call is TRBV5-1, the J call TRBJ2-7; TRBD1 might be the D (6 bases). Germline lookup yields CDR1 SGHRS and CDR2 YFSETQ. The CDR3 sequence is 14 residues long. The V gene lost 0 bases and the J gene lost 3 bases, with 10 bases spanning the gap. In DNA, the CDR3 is TGCGCCAGCAGCTTGGCCCAGGGGCACTACGAGCAGTACTTC. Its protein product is CASSLAQGHYEQYF.

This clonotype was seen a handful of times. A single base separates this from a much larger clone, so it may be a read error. The CDR3 DNA sequence: TGTGCCAGCAGCCAAGCACAGGGAAAACCCGAAGCTTTCTTT. Encoded protein: CASSQAQGKPEAFF. V and J are TRBV3-1 and TRBJ1-1, with D possibly matching TRBD1 (6 bases). CDR1 and CDR2 (germline): LGHDT, YNNKEL (reference sequence). The CDR3 is 14 amino acids. The germline V and J ends were trimmed by 1 base and 8 bases, with 14 bases remaining between them.

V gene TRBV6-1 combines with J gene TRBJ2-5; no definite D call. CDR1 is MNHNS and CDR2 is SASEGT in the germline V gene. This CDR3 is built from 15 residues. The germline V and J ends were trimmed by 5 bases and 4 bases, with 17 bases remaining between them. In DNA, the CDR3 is TGTGCCAGCAGTCCTAGGACCAGGATGGGAGAGACCCAGTACTTC. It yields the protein CASSPRTRMGETQYF.

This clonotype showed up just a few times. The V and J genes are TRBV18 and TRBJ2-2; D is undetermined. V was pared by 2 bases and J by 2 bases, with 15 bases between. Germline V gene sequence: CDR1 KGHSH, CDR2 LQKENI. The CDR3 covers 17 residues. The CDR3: CASSPSYGRSNTGELFF. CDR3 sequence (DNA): TGTGCCAGCTCACCATCCTACGGGCGAAGCAACACCGGGGAGCTGTTTTTT.

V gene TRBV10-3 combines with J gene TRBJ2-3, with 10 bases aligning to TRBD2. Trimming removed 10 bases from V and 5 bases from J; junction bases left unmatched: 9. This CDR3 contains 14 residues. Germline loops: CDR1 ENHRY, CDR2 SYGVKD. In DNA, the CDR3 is TGTGCCACCCTGGGGTTAGCGGGAGGAGATACGCAGTATTTT. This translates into CATLGLAGGDTQYF.

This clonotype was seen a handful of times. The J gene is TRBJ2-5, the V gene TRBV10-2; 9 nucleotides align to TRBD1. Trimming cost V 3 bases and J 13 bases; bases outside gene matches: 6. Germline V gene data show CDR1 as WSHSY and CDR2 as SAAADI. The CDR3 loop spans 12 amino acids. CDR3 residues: CASSDGWDRAYF. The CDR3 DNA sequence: TGCGCCAGCAGTGATGGCTGGGACAGGGCGTACTTC.

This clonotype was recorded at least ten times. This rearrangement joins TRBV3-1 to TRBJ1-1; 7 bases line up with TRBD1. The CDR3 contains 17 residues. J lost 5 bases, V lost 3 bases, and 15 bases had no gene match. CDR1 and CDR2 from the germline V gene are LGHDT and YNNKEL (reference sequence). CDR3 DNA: TGTGCCAGCAGCCATGGTGCTCCGGGTCAACAGGGGACTGAAGCTTTCTTT. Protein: CASSHGAPGQQGTEAFF.

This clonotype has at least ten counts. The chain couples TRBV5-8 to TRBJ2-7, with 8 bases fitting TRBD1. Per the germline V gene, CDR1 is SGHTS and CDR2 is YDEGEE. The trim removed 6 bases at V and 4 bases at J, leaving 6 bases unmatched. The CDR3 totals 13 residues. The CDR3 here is CASNHQGAYEQYF. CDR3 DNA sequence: TGTGCCAGCAACCACCAGGGGGCTTACGAGCAGTACTTC. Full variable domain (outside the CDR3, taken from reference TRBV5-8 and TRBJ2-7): EAGVTQSPTHLIKTRGQQATLRCSPISGHTSVYWYQQALGLGLQFLLWYDEGEERNRGNFPPRFSGRQFPNYSSELNVNALELEDSALYLCASNHQGAYEQYFGPGTRLTVT.

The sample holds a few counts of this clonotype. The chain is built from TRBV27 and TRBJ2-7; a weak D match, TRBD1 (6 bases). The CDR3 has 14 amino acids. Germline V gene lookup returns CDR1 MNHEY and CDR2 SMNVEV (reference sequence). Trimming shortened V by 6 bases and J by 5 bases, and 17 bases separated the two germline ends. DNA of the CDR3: TGTGCCAGCAGCCAGAACAGGGTGGTGAACGAGCAGTACTTC. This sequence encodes CASSQNRVVNEQYF.

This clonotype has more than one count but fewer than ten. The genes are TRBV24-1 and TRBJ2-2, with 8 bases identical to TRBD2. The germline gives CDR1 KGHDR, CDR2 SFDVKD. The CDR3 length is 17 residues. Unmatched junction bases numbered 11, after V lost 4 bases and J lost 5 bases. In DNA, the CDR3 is TGTGCCACCAGTGACCTTGGGAGCGGGAGTAGTACCGGGGAGCTGTTTTTT. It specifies CATSDLGSGSSTGELFF.

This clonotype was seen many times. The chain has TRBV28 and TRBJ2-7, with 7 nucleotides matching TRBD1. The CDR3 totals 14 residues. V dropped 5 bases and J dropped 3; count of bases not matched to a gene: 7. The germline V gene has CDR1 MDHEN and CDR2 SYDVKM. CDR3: CASSLLTGSYEQYF. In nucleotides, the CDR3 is TGTGCCAGCAGTCTGCTGACAGGGAGCTACGAGCAGTACTTC.

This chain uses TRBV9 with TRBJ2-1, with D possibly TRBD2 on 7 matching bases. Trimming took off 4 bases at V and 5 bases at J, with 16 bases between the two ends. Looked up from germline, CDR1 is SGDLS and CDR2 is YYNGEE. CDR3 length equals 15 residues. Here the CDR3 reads CASSPRGGPNNEQFF. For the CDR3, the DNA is TGTGCCAGCAGCCCGAGGGGGGGCCCGAACAATGAGCAGTTCTTC.

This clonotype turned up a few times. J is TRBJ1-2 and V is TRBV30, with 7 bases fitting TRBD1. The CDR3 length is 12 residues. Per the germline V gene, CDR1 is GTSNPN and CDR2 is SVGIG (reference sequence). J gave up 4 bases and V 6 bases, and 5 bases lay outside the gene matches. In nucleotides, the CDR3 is TGTGCCTGCGACAGGGCTGGCTATGGCTACACCTTC. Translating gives CACDRAGYGYTF.